One and the same sample provided the 12 T cell receptor beta chains below, sequenced in a study of T cell responses to AZD1222 COVID-19 vaccine. Repertoires were generated with immunoSEQ multiplex PCR, while TCRdb's copy carries only in-frame clones and drops some. The sample carries roughly 120,000 clones, roughly 87% recorded once. The specimen was peripheral blood, collected on day 0 of MenACWY control vaccination. Receptors were obtained from an adult in good health.

The CDR3 coding sequence is TGTGCCAGCAGCACTCCCGTTAGCGGGAGCTCCTACGAGCAGTACTTC. The encoded protein is CASSTPVSGSSYEQYF. This chain connects TRBV28 to TRBJ2-7; 9 bases map to TRBD2. CDR3 length equals 16 residues. J gave up 0 bases and V 6 bases, and 9 bases lay outside the gene matches. CDR1 is MDHEN and CDR2 is SYDVKM in the germline V gene. Full variable domain (missing parts from reference TRBV28 and TRBJ2-7): DVKVTQSSRYLVKRTGEKVFLECVQDMDHENMFWYRQDPGLGLRLIYFSYDVKMKEKGDIPEGYSVSREKKERFSLILESASTNQTSMYLCASSTPVSGSSYEQYFGPGTRLTVT.

The chain carries TRBV7-3 and TRBJ1-6; TRBD1 agrees at 7 bases. The CDR3 contains 15 residues. The germline V gene has CDR1 SGHTA and CDR2 FQGTGA. After removal of 5 bases from V and 6 bases from J, the junction contained 7 bases not matched to a gene. The DNA of the CDR3 is TGTGCCAGCAGCCAGACAGGGTCCGTTAATTCACCCCTCCACTTT. It yields the protein CASSQTGSVNSPLHF.

The V gene is TRBV10-3, the J gene TRBJ2-7; the match to TRBD1 covers 7 bases. CDR3 length equals 13 residues. The germline V gene has CDR1 ENHRY and CDR2 SYGVKD. The V gene end was trimmed by 6 bases and the J gene end by 5 bases; junction bases not matched to a gene: 7. The chain's CDR3 is CAIRGTETHEQYF. The CDR3 bases are TGTGCCATCAGGGGGACAGAGACCCACGAGCAGTACTTC.

The chain carries TRBV2 and TRBJ1-1; perhaps TRBD1 as D (6 bases). The V and J ends lost 2 bases and 4 bases respectively, with 17 bases between them. The germline V gene has CDR1 SNHLY and CDR2 FYNNEI. This CDR3 is built from 16 residues. DNA of the CDR3: TGTGCCAGCAGTGAACAGGGGCCCTCGGTTTTCACTGAAGCTTTCTTT. Protein: CASSEQGPSVFTEAFF.

This clone was recorded a few times. The chain is built from TRBV9 and TRBJ1-3, with 8 bases that match TRBD1. CDR1 is SGDLS and CDR2 is YYNGEE in the germline V gene. Trimming took 0 bases from V and 4 from J; bases not matched to a gene: 6. The CDR3 spans 16 residues. DNA of the CDR3: TGTGCCAGCAGCGTAGGGCAGGGGGCTTCGGGAAACACCATATATTTT. This gives the protein CASSVGQGASGNTIYF.

This clone has a handful of counts. The chain has TRBV13 and TRBJ1-1; D may be TRBD1 (5 bases). The germline CDR1 and CDR2 sequences are PRHDT and FYEKMQ (reference sequence). The CDR3 is 15 amino acids. V gave up 5 bases and J gave up 1 base, with 14 bases separating them. The DNA of the CDR3 is TGTGCCAGCAGCATGCCGGGACGGACGAACACTGAAGCTTTCTTT. Its protein is CASSMPGRTNTEAFF.

The V call is TRBV5-8, the J call TRBJ1-4; TRBD1 matches 7 bases. CDR1 and CDR2 (germline): SGHTS, YDEGEE. This CDR3 comprises 13 residues. With V trimmed by 9 bases and J by 4 bases, 6 bases remained unmatched. For the CDR3, the DNA is TGTGCCACAAAAAGGGGGCTTAATGAAAAACTGTTTTTT. This translates into CATKRGLNEKLFF.

The gene calls are TRBV14 and TRBJ1-6, with D possibly being TRBD1 (5 bases). V dropped 0 bases and J dropped 7 bases, with 13 bases sitting between them. CDR1 is SGHDN and CDR2 is FVKESK in the germline V gene. This CDR3 region has 16 residues. This CDR3 is CASSQDFGTANSPLHF. Written as DNA, the CDR3 is TGTGCCAGCAGCCAAGATTTCGGGACGGCAAATTCACCCCTCCACTTT.

The rearrangement links TRBV4-3 to TRBJ1-4; D ambiguous. The germline CDR1 and CDR2 sequences are LGHNA and YSLEER. The V gene lost 0 bases and the J gene lost 3 bases, with 11 bases spanning the gap. The CDR3 runs 16 residues. CDR3 residues: CASSQDARISNEKLFF. DNA for the CDR3: TGCGCCAGCAGCCAAGACGCCAGGATTTCTAATGAAAAACTGTTTTTT.

This chain uses TRBV11-2 with TRBJ1-4, with D maybe TRBD1 (5 bases). CDR3 length: 15 amino acids. From germline, CDR1 is SGHAT and CDR2 FQNNGV. V lost 3 bases and J lost 0, with 8 bases in between. CDR3 sequence reads: CASSFVGATNEKLFF. CDR3 sequence (DNA): TGTGCCAGCAGCTTTGTGGGGGCAACTAATGAAAAACTGTTTTTT.

The J gene is TRBJ2-5, the V gene TRBV5-1, with 9 bases lining up with TRBD1. Germline V gene data show CDR1 as SGHRS and CDR2 as YFSETQ. The CDR3 covers 15 residues. After removal of 3 bases from V and 5 bases from J, the junction contained 8 bases not matched to a gene. CDR3 DNA: TGCGCCAGCAGCTCAGGACAGGGGTTTGGGGAGACCCAGTACTTC. It translates to CASSSGQGFGETQYF.

The gene calls are TRBV5-1 and TRBJ1-2; D unclear. The CDR3 has 15 amino acids. Trimming removed 2 bases at V and 1 base at J, with 12 bases between. In germline, CDR1 is SGHRS, CDR2 YFSETQ. The CDR3 region is CASSLEGSLNYGYTF. The CDR3 nucleotides read TGCGCCAGCAGCTTAGAGGGATCACTTAACTATGGCTACACCTTC.